This TCR beta chain emerged from a study of cytotoxic CD8 clonotypes in ibrutinib-treated CLL. The overall study: Included were 10 to 12 relapsed/refractory and roughly 15 treatment-naive patients, of whom roughly 17 were IGHV unmutated. General observations from the study: Against age-matched healthy donors, baseline clonality ran higher and tracked circulating CD8+ T-cell counts. For progressing versus sustained-remission patients, sampling times were not the same.

The table came from immunoSEQ multiplex PCR; TCRdb's copy has only in-frame clones and leaves some out. Here the sample spans some 170,000 clones, roughly 88% being singletons. This CDR3 comprises 16 residues. Germline CDR1 is SQVTM and CDR2 is ANQGSEA. Trimming took 3 bases from V and 4 from J, leaving 20 bases between them. About this clone: Antigen: not known.

This clonotype was sampled from a human donor with chronic lymphocytic leukemia. The sequences come from PBMCs, collected at disease progression, from a patient treated with ibrutinib. This chain uses TRBV29-1 with TRBJ2-3, with a weak D call TRBD1 (7 bases). CDR3 loop: CSVEGWVGGGADTQYF. The CDR3 DNA sequence: TGCAGCGTTGAGGGTTGGGTTGGAGGGGGCGCAGATACGCAGTATTTT.